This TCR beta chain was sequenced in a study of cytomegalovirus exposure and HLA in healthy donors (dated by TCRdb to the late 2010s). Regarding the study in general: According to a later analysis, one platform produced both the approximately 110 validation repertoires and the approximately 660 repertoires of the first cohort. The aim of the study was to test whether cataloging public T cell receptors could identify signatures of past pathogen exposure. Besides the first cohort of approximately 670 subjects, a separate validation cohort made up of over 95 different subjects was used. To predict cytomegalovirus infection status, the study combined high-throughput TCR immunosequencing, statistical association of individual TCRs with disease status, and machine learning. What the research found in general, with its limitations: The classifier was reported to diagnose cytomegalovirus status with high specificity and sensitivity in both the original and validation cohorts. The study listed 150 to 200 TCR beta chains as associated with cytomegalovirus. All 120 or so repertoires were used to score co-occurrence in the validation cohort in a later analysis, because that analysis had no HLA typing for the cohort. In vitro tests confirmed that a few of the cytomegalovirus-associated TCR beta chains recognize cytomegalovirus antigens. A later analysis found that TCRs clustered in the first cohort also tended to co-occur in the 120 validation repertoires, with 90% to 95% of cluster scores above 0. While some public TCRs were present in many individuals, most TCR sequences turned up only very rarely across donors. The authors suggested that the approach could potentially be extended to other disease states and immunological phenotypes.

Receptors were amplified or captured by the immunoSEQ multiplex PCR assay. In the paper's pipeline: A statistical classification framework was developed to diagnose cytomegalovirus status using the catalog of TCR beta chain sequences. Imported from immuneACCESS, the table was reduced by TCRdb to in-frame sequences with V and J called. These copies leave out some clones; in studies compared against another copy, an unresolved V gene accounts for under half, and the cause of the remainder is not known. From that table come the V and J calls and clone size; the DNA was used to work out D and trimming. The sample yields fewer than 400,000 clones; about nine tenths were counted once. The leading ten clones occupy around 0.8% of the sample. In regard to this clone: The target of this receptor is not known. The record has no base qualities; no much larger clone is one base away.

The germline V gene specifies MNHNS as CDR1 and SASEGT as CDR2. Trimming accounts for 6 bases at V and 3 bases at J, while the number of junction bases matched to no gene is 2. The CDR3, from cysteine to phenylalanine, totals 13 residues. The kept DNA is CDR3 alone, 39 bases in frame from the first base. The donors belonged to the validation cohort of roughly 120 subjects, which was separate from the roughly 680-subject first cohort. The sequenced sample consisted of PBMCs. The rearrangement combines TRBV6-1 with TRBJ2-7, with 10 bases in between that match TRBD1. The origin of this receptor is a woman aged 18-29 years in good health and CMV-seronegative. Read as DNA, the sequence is TGTGCCAGCAGCCGGGACAGGGGCTACGAGCAGTACTTC. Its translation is CASSRDRGYEQYF.